This T cell receptor beta chain is drawn from a study of T cell responses to AZD1222 COVID-19 vaccine. Study overall: Second doses that came at about 4 or about 12 weeks were put together.

Points on this clone: The antigen remains unidentified.

Study conclusions and caveats: White British people made up most donors, females outnumbered males, and clonal diversity was possibly underestimated. Researchers took repertoire samples only after the peak T cell response had come. Recipients of AZD1222 seropositive at baseline numbered only 6 or 7.

Germline V gene sequence: CDR1 SGDLS, CDR2 YYNGEE. CDR3 size: 16 residues. The J segment lost 4 bases and the V segment lost 3 bases, leaving 9 bases of the junction unmatched. Clones were sequenced by immunoSEQ multiplex PCR, and TCRdb holds only the in-frame ones, with some missing. The sample contains more than 95,000 clones, 92% of which appear only once. This TCR was sampled from an adult in good health. The sample here was peripheral blood, taken on day 0 of AZD1222 vaccination. The chain uses TRBV9 and TRBJ1-2; 10 nucleotides line up with TRBD1. DNA of the CDR3: TGTGCCAGCAGCGCGGACAGGGGGTCAACCTCCTATGGCTACACCTTC. This sequence encodes CASSADRGSTSYGYTF.